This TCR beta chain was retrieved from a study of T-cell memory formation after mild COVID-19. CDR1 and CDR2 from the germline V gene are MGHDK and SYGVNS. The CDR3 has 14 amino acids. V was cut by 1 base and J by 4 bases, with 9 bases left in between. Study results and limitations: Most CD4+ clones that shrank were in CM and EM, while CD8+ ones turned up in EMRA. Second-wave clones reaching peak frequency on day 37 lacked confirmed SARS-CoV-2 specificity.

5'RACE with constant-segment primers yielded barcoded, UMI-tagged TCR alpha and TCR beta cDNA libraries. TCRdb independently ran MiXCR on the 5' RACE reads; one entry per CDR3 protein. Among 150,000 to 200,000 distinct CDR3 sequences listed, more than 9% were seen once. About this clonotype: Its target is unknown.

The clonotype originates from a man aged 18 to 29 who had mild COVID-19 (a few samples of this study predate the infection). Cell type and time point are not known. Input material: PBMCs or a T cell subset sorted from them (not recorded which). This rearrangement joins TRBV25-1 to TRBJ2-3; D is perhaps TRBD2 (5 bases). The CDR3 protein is CASSESSSSDTQYF. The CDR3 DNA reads TGTGCCAGCAGTGAATCTAGCTCATCAGATACGCAGTATTTT. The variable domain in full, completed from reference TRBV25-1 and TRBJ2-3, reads EADIYQTPRYLVIGTGKKITLECSQTMGHDKMYWYQQDPGMELHLIHYSYGVNSTEKGDLSSESTVSRIRTEHFPLTLESARPSHTSQYLCASSESSSSDTQYFGPGTRLTVL.